Listed below are T cell receptor beta chains from one sample, sequenced in a study of regulatory T cells in long-lasting Graves disease. Using its own MiXCR run on the multiplex PCR reads, TCRdb lists one record per CDR3 protein. The data show 200,000 to 300,000 distinct CDR3 sequences, around 21% seen once. The specimen comprised peripheral blood mononuclear cells (PBMCs), sampled at new diagnosis, from a patient treated with antithyroid drugs. These receptors were taken from a female donor with Graves disease. The CDR3 runs from the conserved cysteine through the conserved F or W. The D gene is left open where the match is weak. Where a row states a size, it is once, few, many or the class of an expanded clone; other rows omit it.

V,size,J,D,CDR3,DNA
TRBV7-2,NA,TRBJ1-2,NA,CASRVGGNGYTF,TGTGCCAGCAGAGTAGGGGGGAATGGCTACACCTTC
TRBV7-2,many,TRBJ2-7,NA,CASSLDLGYEQYF,TGTGCCAGCAGCTTAGATCTTGGTTACGAGCAGTACTTC
TRBV30,NA,TRBJ1-3,NA,CAWSRPRGAAGNTIYF,TGTGCCTGGAGTCGACCGCGGGGAGCCGCCGGAAACACCATATATTTT
TRBV7-8,many,TRBJ1-4,NA,CASSFYGTSGGGNEKLFF,TGTGCCAGCAGCTTCTATGGGACAAGTGGGGGCGGGAATGAAAAACTGTTTTTT
TRBV27,NA,TRBJ1-1,TRBD1,CASRVQGVAEAFF,TGTGCCAGCAGGGTACAGGGGGTGGCTGAAGCTTTCTTT
TRBV10-3,NA,TRBJ1-2,NA,CAISGLAVTPYGYTF,TGTGCCATCAGTGGACTCGCTGTCACCCCCTATGGCTACACCTTC
TRBV11-2,many,TRBJ2-7,NA,CASSRTLESYEQYF,TGTGCCAGCAGCCGGACCCTAGAATCCTACGAGCAGTACTTC
TRBV10-3,NA,TRBJ1-5,TRBD1,CATGDSPYQPQHF,TGTGCCACCGGGGACAGTCCTTATCAGCCCCAGCATTTT
TRBV7-6,many,TRBJ2-1,TRBD2,CASSFSGRAVGEQFF,TGTGCCAGCAGCTTTAGCGGGAGGGCCGTTGGTGAGCAGTTCTTC
TRBV6-1,few,TRBJ1-2,NA,CASSVGVDGYTF,TGTGCCAGCAGCGTAGGGGTGGACGGCTACACCTTC
TRBV6-2/TRBV6-3,NA,TRBJ2-2,TRBD1,CASSYGTGKYTGELFF,TGTGCCAGCAGTTACGGGACAGGGAAGTACACCGGGGAGCTGTTTTTT
TRBV5-1,many,TRBJ1-4,TRBD1,CASTVTGSMGEKLFF,TGCGCCAGCACGGTGACAGGGTCGATGGGAGAAAAACTGTTTTTT
TRBV27,few,TRBJ1-5,NA,CAGSGPQHF,TGTGCCGGAAGCGGGCCCCAGCATTTT
TRBV18,many,TRBJ2-7,NA,CASSPGLGYEQYF,TGTGCCAGCTCACCAGGACTCGGCTACGAGCAGTACTTC
TRBV11-2,NA,TRBJ1-5,NA,CASSLGGAQPQHF,TGTGCCAGCAGCTTGGGGGGTGCTCAGCCCCAGCATTTT
TRBV5-1,few,TRBJ2-2,NA,CASSAEGNTNTGELFF,TGCGCCAGCAGCGCAGAGGGGAATACGAACACCGGGGAGCTGTTTTTT
TRBV30,many,TRBJ2-7,TRBD2,CAWSGAGGFYEQYF,TGTGCCTGGAGCGGGGCGGGAGGATTCTACGAGCAGTACTTC
TRBV20-1,many,TRBJ2-7,NA,CSASQSGTLWEQYF,TGCAGTGCTAGCCAGAGCGGAACCCTATGGGAGCAGTACTTC
TRBV11-1,many,TRBJ2-7,NA,CASSPGVFYEQYF,TGTGCCAGCAGCCCAGGAGTGTTCTACGAGCAGTACTTC
TRBV6-2/TRBV6-3,many,TRBJ1-2,NA,CASSYPGYGYTF,TGTGCCAGCAGTTACCCGGGGTATGGCTACACCTTC
TRBV2,many,TRBJ2-5,NA,CASSDLLGETQYF,TGTGCCAGCAGTGACCTGTTGGGGGAGACCCAGTACTTC
TRBV14,many,TRBJ2-7,TRBD1,CASSQVGRGQLEQYF,TGTGCCAGCAGCCAAGTGGGTAGGGGGCAGCTCGAGCAGTACTTC
TRBV5-1,NA,TRBJ2-5,TRBD1,CASSTSGTGGLETQYF,TGCGCCAGCAGCACATCCGGGACAGGGGGCTTGGAGACCCAGTACTTC
TRBV4-3,few,TRBJ1-3,TRBD1,CASSLDRASGNTIYF,TGCGCCAGCAGCCTCGACAGGGCATCTGGAAACACCATATATTTT
TRBV12-3/TRBV12-4,many,TRBJ2-3,NA,CASSLGLAITTDTQYF,TGTGCCAGCAGTTTGGGTTTAGCGATCACCACAGATACGCAGTATTTT
TRBV29-1,many,TRBJ1-4,TRBD1,CSAVGAGGLEKLFF,TGCAGCGCCGTAGGGGCAGGGGGCTTGGAAAAACTGTTTTTT
TRBV2,many,TRBJ1-2,TRBD1,CASHPQGAIYGYTF,TGTGCCAGCCATCCACAGGGGGCAATCTATGGCTACACCTTC
TRBV3-1,many,TRBJ2-4,TRBD1,CASSQEGDRGQDIQYF,TGTGCCAGCAGCCAAGAAGGGGACAGGGGGCAGGACATTCAGTACTTC
TRBV4-1,NA,TRBJ1-3,NA,CASSHSGASTSGNTIYF,TGCGCCAGCAGCCACAGCGGGGCGTCGACCTCTGGAAACACCATATATTTT
TRBV14,NA,TRBJ2-6,TRBD1,CASSQVGTGESGANVLTF,TGTGCCAGCAGCCAAGTGGGGACAGGGGAATCTGGGGCCAACGTCCTGACTTTC
TRBV7-9,few,TRBJ1-4,NA,CASSLASGSGNEKLFF,TGTGCCAGCAGCTTAGCTTCAGGGTCGGGTAATGAAAAACTGTTTTTT
TRBV24-1,few,TRBJ2-3,TRBD1,CATSDLKGQGTVDTQYF,TGTGCCACCAGTGATTTAAAGGGACAGGGAACAGTGGATACGCAGTATTTT
TRBV2,many,TRBJ2-6,NA,CAGGVSGANVLTF,TGTGCCGGAGGGGTCTCTGGGGCCAACGTCCTGACTTTC
TRBV18,many,TRBJ2-5,NA,CASSPQQGLEETQYF,TGTGCCAGCTCACCACAGCAGGGGCTGGAAGAGACCCAGTACTTC
TRBV7-3,many,TRBJ2-1,TRBD1,CASSFQPGQAYNEQFF,TGTGCCAGCAGCTTTCAACCGGGACAGGCCTACAATGAGCAGTTCTTC
TRBV2,NA,TRBJ1-5,NA,CASNPTNNQPQHF,TGTGCCAGCAACCCGACAAACAATCAGCCCCAGCATTTT
TRBV12-3/TRBV12-4,many,TRBJ2-7,TRBD2,CASSLGLAGREQYF,TGTGCCAGCAGTTTAGGGCTAGCGGGAAGGGAGCAGTACTTC
TRBV7-2,NA,TRBJ2-2,NA,CASSLVGSGLPTGELFF,TGTGCCAGCAGCTTAGTAGGCTCCGGACTGCCCACCGGGGAGCTGTTTTTT
TRBV14,NA,TRBJ2-6,NA,CASSQDRTSGANVLTF,TGTGCCAGCAGCCAAGATCGTACATCTGGGGCCAACGTCCTGACTTTC
TRBV11-2,many,TRBJ2-5,TRBD2,CASSLEYLAGGETQYF,TGTGCCAGCAGCTTAGAGTACCTAGCGGGAGGCGAGACCCAGTACTTC